This record concerns one TCR beta chain sequence. Its antigen is unknown. From the 5' RACE reads, TCRdb called clonotypes with MiXCR, one entry per CDR3 protein. The sample contains 500,000 to 600,000 distinct CDR3 sequences, roughly 18% of which appear only once. This sample was included in a study of T-cell memory formation after mild COVID-19. Study overall: TCR clustering was largely donor specific.

Study observations and caveats: Researchers report contracting CD4+ clones mostly in CM and EM, with CD8+ clones in EMRA. Contracting clones from day 15 to 85 had balanced CD4/CD8; later expanders favoured CD4+. Cross-reactive memory apparently joined, as some responding clones appeared in pre-infection memory.

The sequence derives from an adult woman who had mild COVID-19 (a few samples of this study predate the infection). Cell type and time point are not known. Sequencing was carried out using PBMCs or a T cell subset sorted from them (not recorded which).

In nucleotides, the CDR3 is TGTGCCAGCACCCCAGCCGGGACACCAACCTACGAGCAGTACTTC. This codes for CASTPAGTPTYEQYF. The chain joins TRBV12-3 or TRBV12-4 to TRBJ2-7, with TRBD1 as a possible D gene (6 bases). The CDR3 length is 15 residues. V was pared by 7 bases and J by 2 bases, with 18 bases between.